Below, one T cell receptor beta chain is given with its context. Its target is unknown. The data are from a study of cytomegalovirus exposure and HLA in healthy donors. Study context: Drawn from HLA-typed donors, tens of millions of unique TCRs were held in an early data release. Among the 300 to 500 genotyped donors, less than 85% were placed in the Caucasian-associated ancestry cluster.

Study results and caveats: The presence/absence work took it that sequencing depth was about the same across donors.

The germline V gene has CDR1 LNHDA and CDR2 SQIVND (reference sequence). The CDR3 is 15 residues long. Trimming cost V 4 bases and J 6 bases; bases outside gene matches: 9. It was with 60 Vbeta and 13 Jbeta primers that the PCR ran. Sequencing was performed with immunoSEQ multiplex PCR; in TCRdb, only in-frame clones are kept and a portion is missing. The data show about 50,000 clones, roughly four fifths seen once. The sequence came from a woman between 40 and 55 years old in good health and CMV-seropositive. Sequenced material: PBMCs. The rearrangement links TRBV19 to TRBJ1-2, with TRBD1 identical over 9 bases. For the CDR3, the DNA is TGTGCCAGTAGTAGTCCCGGGACAGGGTTTCATGGCTACACCTTC. Amino acids: CASSSPGTGFHGYTF. The complete variable domain, with remaining parts taken from reference TRBV19 and TRBJ1-2, reads DGGITQSPKYLFRKEGQNVTLSCEQNLNHDAMYWYRQDPGQGLRLIYYSQIVNDFQKGDIAEGYSVSREKKESFPLTVTSAQKNPTAFYLCASSSPGTGFHGYTFGSGTRLTVV.